This TCR beta chain originates from a study of beta chain features in type 1 diabetes. Regarding the study as a whole: Within each of all four CD4+ subsets, Type 1 diabetes patients had TCRB CDR3s that were moderately but significantly shorter. Whether TCRB rearrangement is influenced by HLA type went unresolved here.

Every isolated RNA sample was fully reverse transcribed, so sequencing captured expressed TCRB transcripts. Measured with immunoSEQ multiplex PCR; TCRdb has only the in-frame clones, and not every one. The sample has around 650,000 clones, roughly an eighth seen once. The V gene's germline CDR1 is MNHNY and CDR2 SVGAGI (reference sequence). The CDR3 contains 15 residues. The ends lost 7 bases at V and 5 bases at J; junction bases unmatched: 9. This clone was seen a few times. The antigen is not known. The sequencing sample was made of naive CD4+ T cells from blood. The TCR was taken from a man aged 30-40 years with type 1 diabetes. The chain joins TRBV6-6 to TRBJ2-3, with 10 bases that match TRBD2. The CDR3 sequence is CASTNGLAGVDTQYF. CDR3 DNA sequence: TGTGCCAGCACCAACGGGCTAGCGGGGGTAGATACGCAGTATTTT.